This paragraph covers one T cell receptor (beta chain) sequence. The authors' processing: Scientists estimated how many nucleated cells there were by amplifying reference gene primers. Generated by immunoSEQ multiplex PCR, the TCRdb table keeps only in-frame clones and is missing some. V, J and clone size derive from that table, while D and trimming were established from the DNA sequence. This table holds about 73,000 clones, about four fifths found once. This record comes from a study of blood T cell repertoires in COVID-19. Between the trimmed V and J ends, which lost 3 bases and 4 bases, there was a span of 17 bases. The CDR3 is 16 amino acids. Germline CDR1 and CDR2: SGDLS and YYNGEE.

This TCR came from a woman aged 60-75 years with acute or convalescent COVID-19. The sequenced sample consisted of peripheral blood. The V call is TRBV9, the J call TRBJ2-1; perhaps TRBD2 as D (6 bases). CDR3: CASSAVDLAIYNEQFF. CDR3 coding DNA: TGTGCCAGCAGCGCGGTCGACCTAGCGATTTACAATGAGCAGTTCTTC.